This T cell receptor beta chain emerged from a study of shared clonotypes between healthy human individuals. At the deep level, the assay was run. Data came from immunoSEQ multiplex PCR; TCRdb stores just in-frame clones and leaves some out. Of over 1.5 million clones detected, 95% to 99% appear once; the ten largest clones hold about 0.45%. None of the donors, who were healthy HIV-negative adults, had recently had acute infections or vaccinations. In the case of this clone: The antigen is unknown.

V lost 0 bases to trimming and J lost 5 bases, with 8 bases between them. The CDR3 is made up of 14 amino acids. Germline V gene lookup returns CDR1 MNHNS and CDR2 SASEGT. Overall study results and limits: Sharing across four donors was highest in naive CD4 (about 5%) and lowest in memory CD8 (roughly 0.4%).

This sequence joins TRBV6-1 and TRBJ1-5; D ambiguous. The material sequenced was naive CD4+ T cells sorted from blood. This sample's subset: CD45RA+ positively selected. The receptor's source is a man aged 30-40 years in good health. The chain's CDR3 is CASSEAQAYQPQHF. The CDR3 nucleotides read TGTGCCAGCAGTGAAGCGCAGGCATATCAGCCCCAGCATTTT.